This T cell receptor (beta chain) is from a study of OX40 agonist ivuxolimab in advanced cancers. The study's findings and limits: Clonal expansion by week 6 occurred in CD4+ and CD8+ blood T cells (at 0.1 to 3.0 mg/kg). Expanded clones were, on average, more numerous among CD8+ T cells than CD4+. Expanded peripheral T cell antigen specificity was not determined. Certain nonresponding patients likewise had low normalized T-cell clonal expansion.

Note on this clone: The antigen remains undetermined.

TCRdb's copy holds only in-frame clones and misses some; the assay was immunoSEQ multiplex PCR. The repertoire holds roughly 51,000 clones, with roughly 90% as singletons. Sequenced here: CD4+ or CD8+ T cells sorted from blood, sampled in a trial of the OX40 agonist ivuxolimab. The TCR comes from an adult with an advanced solid tumor such as melanoma, head and neck, liver or kidney cancer.

The CDR3 is CASSRRRDGGSPLHF. The CDR3, as DNA: TGTGCCAGCAGCCGACGTCGTGATGGGGGTTCACCCCTCCACTTT. The V call is TRBV6-5, the J call TRBJ1-6; a possible D gene is TRBD1 (5 bases). Between the trimmed V and J ends, which lost 6 bases and 9 bases, there was a span of 18 bases. Germline loops: CDR1 MNHEY, CDR2 SVGAGI. The CDR3 loop spans 15 amino acids.